Presented here are 20 T cell receptor beta chains from one specimen sequenced in a study of T cells after yellow fever vaccination. MiXCR was run by TCRdb on the 5' RACE reads, yielding one entry per CDR3 protein. The sample carries some 550,000 distinct CDR3 sequences, roughly a fifth recorded once. The source material was PBMCs, sampled 15 days after the yellow fever booster vaccination. All receptors derive from a man aged 25-40 years who received the YFV17D yellow fever vaccine.

This chain joins TRBV4-3 and TRBJ2-2; D gene uncertain. The CDR3 has 12 residues. Trimming shortened V by 8 bases and J by 6 bases, and 10 bases separated the two germline ends. Per germline, CDR1 LGHNA and CDR2 YSLEER. CDR3 DNA: TGCGCCAGCGGGTGGTCCCCCGGGGAGCTGTTTTTT. This translates into CASGWSPGELFF.

This clonotype has just a few counts. The junction shows a germline mismatch at one end, possibly a read error. This chain links TRBV25-1 with TRBJ1-2, with D perhaps matching TRBD1 (6 bases). The CDR3 runs to 11 residues. In germline, CDR1 is MGHDK, CDR2 SYGVNS. The CDR3 DNA sequence: TGTGCCAGCTCTGTACAGGACAGTTTGAACTTC. It yields the protein CASSVQDSLNF.

V usage is TRBV5-1 and J usage is TRBJ2-1; D gene unclear. CDR3 size: 17 residues. Trimming took 0 bases from V and 2 from J, leaving 15 bases between them. Germline V gene lookup returns CDR1 SGHRS and CDR2 YFSETQ. The CDR3 nucleotides read TGCGCCAGCAGCTTGGAGAGTGGAGTCTCGACCTACAATGAGCAGTTCTTC. Translating gives CASSLESGVSTYNEQFF. Full variable domain (outside the CDR3, taken from reference TRBV5-1 and TRBJ2-1): KAGVTQTPRYLIKTRGQQVTLSCSPISGHRSVSWYQQTPGQGLQFLFEYFSETQRNKGNFPGRFSGRQFSNSRSEMNVSTLELGDSALYLCASSLESGVSTYNEQFFGPGTRLTVL.

The chain couples TRBV7-9 to TRBJ2-1, with 14 bases aligning to TRBD2. Germline CDR1 reads SEHNR; CDR2 reads FQNEAQ (reference sequence). The length of the CDR3 is 15 residues. Trimming took 1 base from V and 7 from J; bases not matched to a gene: 0. The CDR3 protein is CASSLGTSGRNEQFF. For the CDR3, the DNA is TGTGCCAGCAGCTTAGGGACTAGCGGGAGGAATGAGCAGTTCTTC. Supplemented by reference TRBV7-9 and TRBJ2-1, the full variable domain reads DTGVSQNPRHKITKRGQNVTFRCDPISEHNRLYWYRQTLGQGPEFLTYFQNEAQLEKSRLLSDRFSAERPKGSFSTLEIQRTEQGDSAMYLCASSLGTSGRNEQFFGPGTRLTVL.

There are a few counts of this clonotype. J is TRBJ2-7 and V is TRBV5-5, with 7 bases aligning to TRBD1. CDR3 length: 14 residues. V dropped 0 bases and J dropped 4; count of bases not matched to a gene: 4. The germline V gene has CDR1 SGHKS and CDR2 YYEKEE (reference sequence). CDR3 nucleotides: TGTGCCAGCAGCTTGGGGGGGACAGTATACGAGCAGTACTTC. This sequence encodes CASSLGGTVYEQYF.

This clonotype was counted only a few times. J is TRBJ2-1 and V is TRBV3-1, with 10 bases matching TRBD2. The CDR3 is 17 residues long. Germline CDR1 reads LGHDT; CDR2 reads YNNKEL (reference sequence). J was trimmed by 7 bases and V by 4 bases; bases with no gene match: 13. The DNA for the CDR3 is TGTGCCAGCAGCCGGGGGAGCGGGAGGGCCCTCGGGAATGAGCAGTTCTTC. Translating gives CASSRGSGRALGNEQFF.

The chain joins TRBV4-1 to TRBJ2-4, with 7 bases lining up with TRBD2. Germline-derived CDR1 and CDR2 are MGHRA and YSYEKL. The ends lost 1 base at V and 1 base at J; junction bases unmatched: 16. The CDR3 is made up of 20 amino acids. The DNA of the CDR3 is TGCGCCAGCAGCCAAGGGGATTTGCGGGAGATGCGGAAGGCCAAAAACATTCAGTACTTC. This sequence encodes CASSQGDLREMRKAKNIQYF.

The chain recombines TRBV6-2 or TRBV6-3 with TRBJ1-2; D ambiguous. Germline CDR1 MNHEY, CDR2 SVGEGT. The CDR3 is made up of 11 amino acids. Deletions cut 5 bases from V and 7 bases from J, with 8 bases between. CDR3 sequence reads: CASSQRGGYTF. The CDR3 DNA follows: TGTGCCAGCAGTCAGCGCGGTGGCTACACCTTC.

This rearrangement joins TRBV12-3 or TRBV12-4 to TRBJ2-5; D gene ambiguous. This CDR3 has 13 amino acids. Trimming took off 5 bases at V and 2 bases at J, with 9 bases between the two ends. This CDR3 is CASSRHEQETQYF. The DNA for the CDR3 is TGTGCCAGCAGTCGACACGAACAAGAGACCCAGTACTTC.

This clonotype has more than one count but fewer than ten. The chain uses TRBV21-1 and TRBJ2-7; the listed D gene, TRBD2, was not tested against the DNA. TRBV21-1 is listed as a pseudogene. This CDR3 region has 15 residues. CDR3 DNA: TGTGCCAGCAGCCCCGCCCGACAGGGGGTCCACGAGCAGTACTTC. Its protein product is CASSPARQGVHEQYF.

The V and J genes are TRBV20-1 and TRBJ2-3, with TRBD2 identical over 8 bases. J lost 4 bases, V lost 4 bases, and 10 bases had no gene match. Germline CDR1 DFQATT, CDR2 SNEGSKA (reference sequence). There are 15 residues in the CDR3. This CDR3 is CSANLRLASADTQYF. DNA for the CDR3: TGCAGTGCTAACCTCAGACTAGCGTCTGCAGATACGCAGTATTTT.

V gene TRBV6-1 combines with J gene TRBJ2-2; D gene ambiguous. CDR3 length: 14 residues. The V and J ends lost 6 bases and 1 base respectively, with 9 bases between them. Germline V gene sequence: CDR1 MNHNS, CDR2 SASEGT. CDR3 DNA: TGTGCCAGCAGGACCATAGAGAACACCGGGGAGCTGTTTTTT. Its translation: CASRTIENTGELFF.

V and J are TRBV12-3 or TRBV12-4 and TRBJ1-5; the match to TRBD1 covers 10 bases. With V trimmed by 6 bases and J by 2 bases, 7 bases remained unmatched. The CDR3 consists of 16 residues. CDR3 protein: CASSSGTGVGNQPQHF. The CDR3 region has the DNA TGTGCCAGCAGCTCCGGGACAGGGGTTGGCAATCAGCCCCAGCATTTT.

This clonotype has a handful of counts. CDR3 protein: CASSVGLLRPGANVLTF. Here the CDR3 DNA reads TGTGCCAGCAGCGTAGGTCTCCTAAGGCCTGGGGCCAACGTCCTGACTTTC. This rearrangement joins TRBV9 to TRBJ2-6; no clear D gene. The CDR3 covers 17 residues. Germline values: CDR1 SGDLS, CDR2 YYNGEE. Trimming removed 0 bases from V and 2 bases from J, with 12 bases in between.

CDR3 in DNA: TGCGCCAGCTCGTCAGGGGTGGATGAGACCCAGTACTTC. It yields the protein CASSSGVDETQYF. The chain couples TRBV5-1 to TRBJ2-5, with D possibly being TRBD1 (6 bases). Germline assignment: CDR1 SGHRS and CDR2 YFSETQ. V lost 7 bases, J lost 5 bases, and 15 bases lay in between. The CDR3 is 13 amino acids.

This clonotype has only a few counts. The rearrangement links TRBV6-5 to TRBJ1-5, with 8 positions matching TRBD1. The V segment lost 6 bases and the J segment 3 bases; nucleotides outside the gene matches: 1. The germline CDR1 and CDR2 sequences are MNHEY and SVGAGI. This CDR3 contains 13 residues. CDR3 sequence: CASRTGVNQPQHF. The CDR3 bases are TGTGCCAGCAGGACAGGGGTCAATCAGCCCCAGCATTTT.

There are a few counts of this clonotype. The CDR3 here is CASSAGSRTQYF. The CDR3 nucleotides read TGTGCCAGCAGTGCCGGGAGCCGGACGCAGTATTTT. The rearrangement joins TRBV12-3 or TRBV12-4 to TRBJ2-3; D is perhaps TRBD2 (6 bases). V lost 5 bases to trimming and J lost 9 bases, with 12 bases between them. This CDR3 contains 12 residues.

The chain combines TRBV10-3 with TRBJ2-7; TRBD1 aligns across 9 bases. After removal of 11 bases from V and 3 bases from J, the junction contained 5 bases not matched to a gene. CDR3 length equals 12 residues. Germline values: CDR1 ENHRY, CDR2 SYGVKD. This chain's CDR3 is CAEGQGSYEQYF. CDR3 sequence (DNA): TGTGCCGAAGGACAGGGGAGCTACGAGCAGTACTTC.

This clonotype was counted many times. The chain employs TRBV25-1 and TRBJ2-2; 7 positions agree with TRBD2. CDR3 length equals 14 residues. Germline V CDR1 and CDR2: MGHDK, SYGVNS. CDR3 region: CGFLAGSNTGELFF. As DNA, the CDR3 is TGTGGTTTCTTAGCGGGTAGTAACACCGGGGAGCTGTTTTTT.

The V gene is TRBV29-1, the J gene TRBJ2-7, with 7 bases aligning to TRBD1. CDR1 and CDR2 from the germline V gene are SQVTM and ANQGSEA. With V trimmed by 7 bases and J by 3 bases, 12 bases remained unmatched. The CDR3 consists of 14 residues. The CDR3 DNA follows: TGCAGCGCTAAGGGGGCCCCGGGCCACTACGAGCAGTACTTC. It codes for CSAKGAPGHYEQYF.